The 18 T cell receptor beta chains below were found in one sample sequenced in a study of cytomegalovirus exposure and HLA in healthy donors. Both 60 Vbeta primers and 13 Jbeta primers went into the PCR. Libraries were prepared by immunoSEQ multiplex PCR; TCRdb keeps only in-frame clonotypes and omits some of them. The sample lists under 200,000 clones; roughly two thirds were seen once. What was sequenced was PBMCs. The origin of the receptors is a woman in her 30s in good health and CMV-seronegative.

This clone was detected only once. This chain links TRBV27 with TRBJ2-5; D possibly corresponds to TRBD2 (6 bases). Trimming took 5 bases from V and 4 from J, leaving 17 bases between them. In germline, CDR1 is MNHEY, CDR2 SMNVEV (reference sequence). This CDR3 has 15 amino acids. CDR3 amino acids: CASSLTSRAGETQYF. DNA for the CDR3: TGTGCCAGCAGTCTGACTAGTAGGGCGGGAGAGACCCAGTACTTC.

As regards this clone: Germline is not matched at one junction end, which may reflect a read error. The gene calls are TRBV7-7 and TRBJ2-1, with 9 bases matching TRBD2. CDR1 SSHAT and CDR2 FNYEAQ come from the germline V gene (reference sequence). This CDR3 is built from 18 residues. This chain's CDR3 is CASSLHVLGGRADNEQFF. The CDR3 region has the DNA TGTGCTAGCAGCTTACACGTGCTGGGCGGGAGGGCCGATAATGAGCAGTTCTTC.

This clone came up a few times. The chain joins TRBV2 to TRBJ1-2; 8 bases line up with TRBD1. The CDR3 length is 12 residues. The ends lost 6 bases at V and 4 bases at J; junction bases unmatched: 1. Germline V CDR1 and CDR2: SNHLY, FYNNEI. This CDR3 is CASRDRAYGYTF. The CDR3 coding sequence is TGTGCCAGCAGGGACAGGGCCTATGGCTACACCTTC.

This chain uses TRBV5-6 with TRBJ2-1; 9 bases match TRBD2. J lost 4 bases, V lost 2 bases, and 4 bases had no gene match. There are 15 residues in the CDR3. Per germline, CDR1 SGHDT and CDR2 YYEEEE. This CDR3 is CASSFTSGPYNEQFF. The CDR3 bases are TGTGCCAGCAGCTTCACTAGCGGGCCGTACAATGAGCAGTTCTTC.

The rearrangement uses TRBV28 and TRBJ2-7; no clear D. The CDR3 covers 16 residues. V lost 2 bases, J lost 0 bases, and 14 bases lay in between. Per germline, CDR1 MDHEN and CDR2 SYDVKM. Here the CDR3 reads CASSLAALPSSYEQYF. The CDR3 nucleotides read TGTGCCAGCAGTTTAGCGGCTCTCCCCAGCTCCTACGAGCAGTACTTC.

The J gene is TRBJ2-7, the V gene TRBV4-3; D remains unclear. Germline V gene data show CDR1 as LGHNA and CDR2 as YSLEER. There are 13 residues in the CDR3. V was cut by 1 base and J by 4 bases, with 8 bases left in between. CDR3 residues: CASSQGSDYEQYF. DNA for the CDR3: TGCGCCAGCAGCCAAGGTTCAGATTACGAGCAGTACTTC.

The rearrangement links TRBV6-5 to TRBJ2-7; 10 bases are shared with TRBD2. Trimming took 0 bases from V and 5 from J; bases not matched to a gene: 4. Germline assignment: CDR1 MNHEY and CDR2 SVGAGI. The CDR3 length is 15 residues. For the CDR3, the DNA is TGTGCCAGCAGTTACTCTCTAGCGGGAGTACACGAGCAGTACTTC. Its translation is CASSYSLAGVHEQYF.

The chain employs TRBV5-1 and TRBJ1-5, with TRBD1 matching over 10 bases. CDR3 size: 17 residues. After removal of 0 bases from V and 7 bases from J, the junction contained 10 bases not matched to a gene. Looked up from germline, CDR1 is SGHRS and CDR2 is YFSETQ. CDR3 amino acids: CASSLGTGGSLGQPQHF. The CDR3 nucleotides read TGCGCCAGCAGCTTGGGGACAGGGGGTTCATTAGGGCAGCCCCAGCATTTT. The full variable domain, rest sourced from reference TRBV5-1 and TRBJ1-5, is KAGVTQTPRYLIKTRGQQVTLSCSPISGHRSVSWYQQTPGQGLQFLFEYFSETQRNKGNFPGRFSGRQFSNSRSEMNVSTLELGDSALYLCASSLGTGGSLGQPQHFGDGTRLSIL.

The chain employs TRBV6-5 and TRBJ1-2; TRBD1 agrees at 9 bases. The CDR3 covers 16 residues. V lost 0 bases and J lost 3; bases outside the gene matches: 5. The germline V gene encodes CDR1 MNHEY and CDR2 SVGAGI. The chain's CDR3 is CASSYSGTGLDYGYTF. The CDR3 DNA follows: TGTGCCAGCAGTTACTCAGGGACAGGGTTGGACTATGGCTACACCTTC.

The rearrangement links TRBV19 to TRBJ1-1; D is unresolved. The CDR3 sequence is 14 residues long. Germline V gene lookup returns CDR1 LNHDA and CDR2 SQIVND (reference sequence). The V end lost 3 bases, the J end lost 5 bases, and 13 bases lay between the germline ends. CDR3 residues: CASSIRSRGTEAFF. CDR3 coding DNA: TGTGCCAGTAGTATCCGGTCCCGAGGGACTGAAGCTTTCTTT.

In the case of this clone: One end of the junction fails to match germline, which may point to a read error. The rearrangement joins TRBV28 to TRBJ2-7; 8 positions agree with TRBD2. The germline V gene has CDR1 MDHEN and CDR2 SYDVKM. The CDR3 is 14 residues long. The CDR3 reads CASSRAGTRWEQYF. The CDR3 DNA sequence: TGTGCCAGCAGTCGCGCCGGGACTAGGTGGGAGCAGTACTTT.

This clone was counted a few times. The chain uses TRBV6-6 and TRBJ2-7; TRBD2 matches at 8 bases. V lost 1 base, J lost 1 base, and 6 bases stayed unmatched. The CDR3 has 16 amino acids. Germline CDR1 and CDR2: MNHNY and SVGAGI (reference sequence). The CDR3 protein is CASSYYRGGGSYEQYF. CDR3 coding DNA: TGTGCCAGCAGTTACTACCGGGGGGGAGGTTCCTACGAGCAGTACTTC.

This chain connects TRBV5-6 to TRBJ2-1, with 9 bases lining up with TRBD2. The CDR3 extends over 17 amino acids. In germline, CDR1 is SGHDT, CDR2 YYEEEE. V shed 0 bases, J shed 4 bases, and the junction held 8 bases outside the gene matches. CDR3 loop: CASSLGWAGGVYNEQFF. CDR3 coding DNA: TGTGCCAGCAGCTTGGGCTGGGCGGGAGGGGTTTACAATGAGCAGTTCTTC.

The chain links TRBV7-9 to TRBJ2-5; the match to TRBD2 covers 8 bases. Germline CDR1 reads SEHNR; CDR2 reads FQNEAQ (reference sequence). This CDR3 spans 14 amino acids. The V and J ends lost 2 bases and 5 bases, in that order; junction bases with no gene match: 4. The CDR3 DNA is TGTGCCAGCAGCTTACTCGGGACTAGTGAGACCCAGTACTTC. It encodes CASSLLGTSETQYF.

The rearrangement joins TRBV25-1 to TRBJ2-7; tentative D call: TRBD2 (7 bases). This CDR3 comprises 16 residues. Germline CDR1 is MGHDK and CDR2 is SYGVNS. The V end lost 1 base, the J end lost 5 bases, and 18 bases lay between the germline ends. Written as DNA, the CDR3 is TGTGCCAGCAGTGAATGGAATAGGGGGGGTCGGAACGAGCAGTACTTC. Its protein product is CASSEWNRGGRNEQYF.

This clone was found many times. The chain employs TRBV4-1 and TRBJ1-1, with D possibly being TRBD1 (5 bases). The V end was cut by 0 bases, the J end by 5 bases, with 10 bases between. This CDR3 has 14 residues. Germline values: CDR1 MGHRA, CDR2 YSYEKL. CDR3 in DNA: TGCGCCAGCAGCCAAGACCAGGGAGGTACTGAAGCTTTCTTT. Translating gives CASSQDQGGTEAFF.

This chain joins TRBV15 and TRBJ1-5; D gene uncertain. The V and J ends lost 8 bases and 0 bases respectively, with 11 bases between them. The CDR3 extends over 14 amino acids. Germline loops: CDR1 LNHNV, CDR2 YYDKDF (reference sequence). The CDR3: CATSSVYSNQPQHF. Written as DNA, the CDR3 is TGTGCCACCTCTTCGGTTTATAGCAATCAGCCCCAGCATTTT.

This chain links TRBV5-1 with TRBJ2-3, with 7 bases identical to TRBD1. CDR1 is SGHRS and CDR2 is YFSETQ in the germline V gene. This CDR3 has 14 residues. With V trimmed by 7 bases and J by 4 bases, 9 bases remained unmatched. The CDR3 loop reads CASGLTGASDTQYF. CDR3 bases: TGCGCCAGCGGGTTAACAGGGGCTTCAGATACGCAGTATTTT.